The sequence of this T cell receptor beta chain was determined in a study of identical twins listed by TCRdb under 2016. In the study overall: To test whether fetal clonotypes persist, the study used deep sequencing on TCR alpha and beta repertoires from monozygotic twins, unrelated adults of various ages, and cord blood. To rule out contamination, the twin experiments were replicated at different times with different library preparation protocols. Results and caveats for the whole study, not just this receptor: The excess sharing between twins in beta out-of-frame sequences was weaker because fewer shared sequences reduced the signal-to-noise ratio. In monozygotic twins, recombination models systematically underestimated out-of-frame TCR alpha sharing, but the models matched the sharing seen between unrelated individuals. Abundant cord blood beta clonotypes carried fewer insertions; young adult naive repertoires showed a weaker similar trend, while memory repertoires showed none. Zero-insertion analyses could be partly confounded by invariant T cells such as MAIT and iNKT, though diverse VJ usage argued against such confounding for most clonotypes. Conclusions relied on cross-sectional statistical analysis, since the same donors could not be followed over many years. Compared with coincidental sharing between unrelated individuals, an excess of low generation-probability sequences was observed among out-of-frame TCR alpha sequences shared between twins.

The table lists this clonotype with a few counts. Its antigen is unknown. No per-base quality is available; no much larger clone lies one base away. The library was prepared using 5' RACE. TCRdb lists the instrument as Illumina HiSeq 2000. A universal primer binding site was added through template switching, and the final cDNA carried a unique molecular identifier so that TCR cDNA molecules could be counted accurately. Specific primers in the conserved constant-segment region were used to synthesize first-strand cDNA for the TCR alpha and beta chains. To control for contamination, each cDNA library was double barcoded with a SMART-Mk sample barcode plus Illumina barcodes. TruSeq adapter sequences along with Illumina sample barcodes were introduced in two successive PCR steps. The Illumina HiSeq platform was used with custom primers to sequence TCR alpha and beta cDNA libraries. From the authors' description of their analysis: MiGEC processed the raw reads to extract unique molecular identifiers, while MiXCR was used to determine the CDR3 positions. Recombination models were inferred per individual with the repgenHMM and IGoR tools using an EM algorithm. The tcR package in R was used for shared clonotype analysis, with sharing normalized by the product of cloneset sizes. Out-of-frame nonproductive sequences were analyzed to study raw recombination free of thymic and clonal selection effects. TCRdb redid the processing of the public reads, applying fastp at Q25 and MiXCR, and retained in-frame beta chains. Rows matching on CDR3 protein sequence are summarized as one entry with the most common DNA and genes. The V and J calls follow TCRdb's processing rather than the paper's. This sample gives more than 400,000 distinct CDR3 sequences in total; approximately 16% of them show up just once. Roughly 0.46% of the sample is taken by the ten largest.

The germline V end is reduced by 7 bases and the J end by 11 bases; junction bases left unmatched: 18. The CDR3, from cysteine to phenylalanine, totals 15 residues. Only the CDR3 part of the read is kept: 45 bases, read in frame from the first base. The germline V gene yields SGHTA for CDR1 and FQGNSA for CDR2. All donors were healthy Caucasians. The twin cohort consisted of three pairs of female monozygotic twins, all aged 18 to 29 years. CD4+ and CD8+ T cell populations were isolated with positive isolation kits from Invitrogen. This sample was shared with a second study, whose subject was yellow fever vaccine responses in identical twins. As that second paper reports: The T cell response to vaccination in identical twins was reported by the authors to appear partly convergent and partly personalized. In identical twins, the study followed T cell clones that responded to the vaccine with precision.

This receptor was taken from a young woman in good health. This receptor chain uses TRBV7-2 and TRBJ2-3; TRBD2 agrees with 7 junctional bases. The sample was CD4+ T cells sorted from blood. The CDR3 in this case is CASIPRAVLGGVQYF. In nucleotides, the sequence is TGTGCCAGCATACCCCGAGCGGTGCTGGGGGGGGTGCAGTATTTT.